The 20 T cell receptor beta chains below come from one sample, sequenced in a study of regulatory T cells in long-lasting Graves disease. TCR beta libraries were built with iRepertoire HTBI primers and Arm-PCR of CDR3 regions. TCRdb reprocessed the multiplex PCR reads with MiXCR, giving one entry per CDR3 protein. The sample includes around 400,000 distinct CDR3 sequences, around 16% of them seen just once. The time point denotes: newly diagnosed GD, antithyroid drugs for less than 3 months. The authors made the TCR library using RNA they extracted from PBMCs. Sequenced material: peripheral blood mononuclear cells (PBMCs), taken at new diagnosis, from a patient treated with antithyroid drugs. Receptor source: a female donor with Graves disease.

J is TRBJ1-1 and V is TRBV12-3 or TRBV12-4; D not certain. The length of the CDR3 is 13 residues. The V and J ends lost 4 bases and 3 bases respectively, with 9 bases between them. CDR3 sequence (DNA): TGTGCCAGCAGTTCCTTCGGGGACACTGAAGCTTTCTTT. It is translated as CASSSFGDTEAFF.

This clonotype has ten or more counts. The rearrangement joins TRBV19 to TRBJ1-6, with unresolved D. The CDR3 loop spans 16 amino acids. CDR1 is LNHDA and CDR2 is SQIVND in the germline V gene (reference sequence). Trimming removed 3 bases at V and 10 bases at J, with 19 bases between. The CDR3 here is CASSISGSSVRSPLHF. CDR3 nucleotides: TGTGCCAGTAGTATTAGCGGATCGTCTGTGCGCTCACCCCTCCACTTT.

Many counts were recorded for this clonotype. This chain connects TRBV6-1 to TRBJ2-1, with 8 bases matching TRBD2. CDR3 size: 17 residues. Germline loops: CDR1 MNHNS, CDR2 SASEGT. Germline trimming cut 5 bases from V and 9 bases from J; bases unmatched to any gene: 18. This chain's CDR3 is CASSQQTHSPGGREQFF. The DNA for the CDR3 is TGTGCCAGCAGTCAGCAGACTCACTCACCGGGGGGGCGTGAGCAGTTCTTC.

This sequence joins TRBV12-3 or TRBV12-4 and TRBJ2-1; D is possibly TRBD1 (6 bases). Trimming pared 5 bases from V and 5 bases from J, leaving 13 bases between. This CDR3 spans 14 amino acids. This CDR3 reads CASSMEGGNNEQFF. DNA of the CDR3: TGTGCCAGCAGTATGGAAGGGGGTAACAATGAGCAGTTCTTC.

This clonotype was detected ten times or more. V gene TRBV6-1 combines with J gene TRBJ1-5, with 10 bases identical to TRBD1. V gave up 5 bases and J gave up 5 bases; unmatched junction bases: 6. CDR1 is MNHNS, CDR2 SASEGT, per germline. The CDR3 has 15 residues. The CDR3 coding sequence is TGTGCCAGCAGTATTACGGGACAGGGGCATCAGCCCCAGCATTTT. The encoded protein is CASSITGQGHQPQHF.

To note about this clonotype: A much more abundant neighbour one base away suggests this may be a read error. This likely comes from a read error, as the CDR3 has no conserved phenylalanine or tryptophan at its end. The chain recombines TRBV7-6 with TRBJ2-7, with D possibly TRBD2 on 6 matching bases. CDR3 length: 12 amino acids. Germline V CDR1 and CDR2: SGHVS, FNYEAQ. Trimming stripped 5 bases from V and 6 bases from J, with 11 bases between. For the CDR3, the DNA is TGTGCCAGCAGCGCCACCGGGGGCGAGCAGTACCTC. Protein: CASSATGGEQYL.

This clonotype has at least ten counts. This sequence joins TRBV6-9 and TRBJ1-2; TRBD1 matches at 7 bases. The germline V gene has CDR1 MNHGY and CDR2 SVAAGI. This CDR3 comprises 14 residues. V gave up 3 bases and J gave up 4 bases; unmatched junction bases: 5. The CDR3 DNA reads as TGTGCCAGCAGTTACACAGGGGTGGGCTATGGCTACACCTTC. Its protein product is CASSYTGVGYGYTF.

For this clonotype: Being one base from a much bigger clone, this may be a read error. This sequence joins TRBV7-9 and TRBJ2-3; D is uncertain. This CDR3 contains 12 residues. Germline assignment: CDR1 SEHNR and CDR2 FQNEAQ (reference sequence). The CDR3 loop reads CVSSSLTDTQYF. CDR3 nucleotide sequence: TGTGTCAGCAGCTCCCTCACAGATACGCAGTATTTT.

This clonotype was counted a few times. The chain couples TRBV19 to TRBJ1-6, with D perhaps matching TRBD1 (5 bases). The CDR3 extends over 13 amino acids. Trimming removed 8 bases at V and 7 bases at J, with 12 bases between. The germline gives CDR1 LNHDA, CDR2 SQIVND (reference sequence). CDR3 sequence (DNA): TGTGCCAGTGGGTGGGGCACCAATTCACCCCTCCACTTT. Translating it yields CASGWGTNSPLHF.

This clonotype came up many times. This chain uses TRBV10-1 with TRBJ2-3; 8 bases align to TRBD1. The end of the DNA is better explained by TRBJ1-1, so the J call may be wrong. Per germline, CDR1 WNHNN and CDR2 SYGVQD (reference sequence). The CDR3 has 15 amino acids. The DNA for the CDR3 is TGCGCCAGCAGTGAGGAGACAGGGGCGGCGGTACGAGCTTTCTTT. It is translated as CASSEETGAAVRAFF.

The chain employs TRBV7-3 and TRBJ2-1; a weak D match, TRBD2 (8 bases). Trimming stripped 1 base from V and 1 base from J, with 14 bases between. This CDR3 has 17 amino acids. Germline-derived CDR1 and CDR2 are SGHTA and FQGTGA. For the CDR3, the DNA is TGTGCCAGCAGCTTAAGAGGGGGCGGGGGGTCCTACAATGAGCAGTTCTTC. Its protein product is CASSLRGGGGSYNEQFF.

V and J are TRBV3-1 and TRBJ2-7; D is uncertain. Per the germline V gene, CDR1 is LGHDT and CDR2 is YNNKEL (reference sequence). The CDR3 covers 11 residues. Trimming left V 8 bases short and J 0 bases short, with 5 bases between. CDR3 sequence reads: CASCYSYEQYF. CDR3 DNA sequence: TGTGCCAGCTGCTACTCCTACGAGCAGTACTTC.

There are a few counts of this clonotype. The rearrangement uses TRBV7-9 and TRBJ1-4, with a weak D call TRBD1 (5 bases). Trimming removed 2 bases at V and 8 bases at J, with 15 bases between. This CDR3 is 15 amino acids long. Germline CDR1 SEHNR, CDR2 FQNEAQ (reference sequence). The CDR3 DNA reads as TGTGCCAGCAGCTTACAGTCGGGGCTGAGGGAAAAACTGTTTTTT. As protein: CASSLQSGLREKLFF.

A note on this clonotype: A much larger clone differs by one base, so this may be a read error. The chain links TRBV7-2 to TRBJ1-4; maybe TRBD1 (6 bases). The CDR3 spans 16 residues. Germline CDR1 reads SGHTA; CDR2 reads FQGNSA. CDR3 nucleotides: TGTGCCAGCAGTCTAGAGGGGCCAGGGGCTAATGGAAAACTGTTTTTT. This encodes CASSLEGPGANGKLFF.

This clonotype was detected ten times or more. CDR3 loop: CASRGSNYGYTF. CDR3 bases: TGTGCCAGCAGAGGCTCTAACTATGGCTACACCTTC. The rearrangement uses TRBV5-6 and TRBJ1-2, with unresolved D. Germline V gene sequence: CDR1 SGHDT, CDR2 YYEEEE. CDR3 size: 12 residues. Trimming pared 5 bases from V and 0 bases from J, leaving 5 bases between. The full variable domain, completed using reference TRBV5-6 and TRBJ1-2, is DAGVTQSPTHLIKTRGQQVTLRCSPKSGHDTVSWYQQALGQGPQFIFQYYEEEERQRGNFPDRFSGHQFPNYSSELNVNALLLGDSALYLCASRGSNYGYTFGSGTRLTVV.

This clonotype turned up a few times. The chain carries TRBV20-1 and TRBJ2-1, with 10 bases identical to TRBD2. V was clipped by 4 bases and J by 9 bases; unmatched bases: 6. The V gene's germline CDR1 is DFQATT and CDR2 SNEGSKA (reference sequence). This CDR3 contains 13 residues. CDR3: CSANRGLAVEQFF. The CDR3 DNA reads as TGCAGTGCTAACCGCGGACTAGCGGTTGAGCAGTTCTTC.

There are many counts of this clonotype. This rearrangement joins TRBV5-4 to TRBJ1-2; maybe TRBD1 (5 bases). The CDR3 sequence is 12 residues long. Germline assignment: CDR1 SGHNT and CDR2 YYREEE (reference sequence). The V gene lost 0 bases and the J gene lost 8 bases, with 8 bases spanning the gap. The CDR3 is CASSLVGGGYTF. The CDR3 region has the DNA TGTGCCAGCAGCTTGGTCGGGGGAGGCTACACCTTC.

In regard to this clonotype: One end of the junction is discordant with germline, which a read error may explain. The rearrangement links TRBV27 to TRBJ2-2, with D perhaps TRBD2 (6 bases). CDR1 and CDR2 from the germline V gene are MNHEY and SMNVEV (reference sequence). There are 11 residues in the CDR3. For the CDR3, the DNA is TGTGCCAGCAGTCTCCTCGGGGGGCTGTTTTTT. As protein: CASSLLGGLFF.

This clonotype was picked up many times. The rearrangement joins TRBV10-3 to TRBJ1-1, with D uncertain. The CDR3 spans 13 residues. V lost 7 bases and J 1 base, leaving 10 bases between the germline ends. Germline CDR1 reads ENHRY; CDR2 reads SYGVKD. Here the CDR3 DNA reads TGTGCCATCACCAGGACGGAGAACACTGAAGCTTTCTTT. Translation gives CAITRTENTEAFF.

This clonotype came up many times. The rearrangement joins TRBV28 to TRBJ2-6, with D perhaps matching TRBD1 (5 bases). Deletions cut 5 bases from V and 0 bases from J, with 17 bases between. The CDR3 sequence is 18 residues long. Germline assignment: CDR1 MDHEN and CDR2 SYDVKM. The CDR3 DNA reads TGTGCCAGCAGTCTCCCCGGACATTGGAGCTCTGGGGCCAACGTCCTGACTTTC. Amino acid sequence: CASSLPGHWSSGANVLTF.